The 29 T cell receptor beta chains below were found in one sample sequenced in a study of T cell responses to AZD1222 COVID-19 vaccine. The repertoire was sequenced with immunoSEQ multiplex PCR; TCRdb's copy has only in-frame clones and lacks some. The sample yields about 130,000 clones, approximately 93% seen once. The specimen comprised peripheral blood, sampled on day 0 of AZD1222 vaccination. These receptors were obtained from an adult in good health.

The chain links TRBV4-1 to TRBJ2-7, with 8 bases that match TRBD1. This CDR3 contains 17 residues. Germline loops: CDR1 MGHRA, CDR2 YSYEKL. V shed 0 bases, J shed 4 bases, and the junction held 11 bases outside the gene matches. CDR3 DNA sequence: TGCGCCAGCAGCCAAGAACCATGGGGCAGGGGGCAGTACGAGCAGTACTTC. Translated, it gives CASSQEPWGRGQYEQYF.

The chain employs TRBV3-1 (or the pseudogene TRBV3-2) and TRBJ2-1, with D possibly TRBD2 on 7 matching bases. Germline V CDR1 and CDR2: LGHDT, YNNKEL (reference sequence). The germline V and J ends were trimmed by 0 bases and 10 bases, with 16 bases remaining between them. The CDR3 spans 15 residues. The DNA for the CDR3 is TGTGCCAGCAGCCAAGATATGGGAGGGGGAGACGAGCAGTTCTTC. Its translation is CASSQDMGGGDEQFF.

Here the CDR3 DNA reads TGTGCCAGCAGCCCCGGGCCTCAAGAGACCCAGTACTTC. Amino acids: CASSPGPQETQYF. The chain combines TRBV28 with TRBJ2-5, with D hard to call. Per germline, CDR1 MDHEN and CDR2 SYDVKM. There are 13 residues in the CDR3. V was shortened by 6 bases and J by 2 bases, with 10 bases between the two germline ends.

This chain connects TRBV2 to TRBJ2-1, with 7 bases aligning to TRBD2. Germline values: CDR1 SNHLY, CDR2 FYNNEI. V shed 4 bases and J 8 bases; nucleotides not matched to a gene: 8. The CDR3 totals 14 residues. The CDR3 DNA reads TGTGCCAGCAGTGTAGCGGGTGGGGTTGATGAGCAGTTCTTC. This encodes CASSVAGGVDEQFF.

The CDR3 is CASSPLTGGPSDEQFF. CDR3 coding DNA: TGTGCCAGCAGCCCCTTGACGGGAGGGCCCAGTGATGAGCAGTTCTTC. The V and J genes are TRBV3-1 (or the pseudogene TRBV3-2) and TRBJ2-1; 8 positions agree with TRBD2. This CDR3 is built from 16 residues. V lost 4 bases to trimming and J lost 8 bases; unmatched junction nucleotides: 13. From germline, CDR1 is LGHDT and CDR2 YNNKEL (reference sequence).

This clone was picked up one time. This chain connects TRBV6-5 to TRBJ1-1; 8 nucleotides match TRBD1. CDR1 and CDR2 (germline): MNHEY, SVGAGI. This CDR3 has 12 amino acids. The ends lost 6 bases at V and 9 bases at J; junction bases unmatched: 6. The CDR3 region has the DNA TGTGCCAGCAGCCCCCGACAGGGGAAAGCTTTCTTT. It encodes CASSPRQGKAFF.

CDR3 residues: CASSLPPDRDTEAFF. CDR3 coding DNA: TGTGCCAGCAGCTTGCCCCCGGACAGGGACACTGAAGCTTTCTTT. This chain uses TRBV5-5 with TRBJ1-1; 8 nucleotides match TRBD1. Per germline, CDR1 SGHKS and CDR2 YYEKEE (reference sequence). V trimming: 1 base; J trimming: 3 bases; junction bases outside the gene matches: 5. CDR3 length equals 15 residues.

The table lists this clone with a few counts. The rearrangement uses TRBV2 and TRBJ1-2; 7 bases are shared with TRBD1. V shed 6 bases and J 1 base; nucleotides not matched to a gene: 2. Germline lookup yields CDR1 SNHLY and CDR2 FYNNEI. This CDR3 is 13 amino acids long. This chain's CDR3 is CASSRDSNYGYTF. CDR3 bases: TGTGCCAGCAGCCGGGACAGTAACTATGGCTACACCTTC. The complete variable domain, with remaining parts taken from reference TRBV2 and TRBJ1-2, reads EPEVTQTPSHQVTQMGQEVILRCVPISNHLYFYWYRQILGQKVEFLVSFYNNEISEKSEIFDDQFSVERPDGSNFTLKIRSTKLEDSAMYFCASSRDSNYGYTFGSGTRLTVV.

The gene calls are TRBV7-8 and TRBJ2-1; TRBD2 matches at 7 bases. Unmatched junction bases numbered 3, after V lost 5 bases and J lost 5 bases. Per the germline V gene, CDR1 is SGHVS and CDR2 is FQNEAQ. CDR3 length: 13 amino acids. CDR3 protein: CASSEGTNNEQFF. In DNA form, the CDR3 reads TGTGCCAGCAGCGAAGGGACTAACAATGAGCAGTTCTTC. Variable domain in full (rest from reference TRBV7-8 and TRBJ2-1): GAGVSQSPRYKVAKRGQDVALRCDPISGHVSLFWYQQALGQGPEFLTYFQNEAQLDKSGLPSDRFFAERPEGSVSTLKIQRTQQEDSAVYLCASSEGTNNEQFFGPGTRLTVL.

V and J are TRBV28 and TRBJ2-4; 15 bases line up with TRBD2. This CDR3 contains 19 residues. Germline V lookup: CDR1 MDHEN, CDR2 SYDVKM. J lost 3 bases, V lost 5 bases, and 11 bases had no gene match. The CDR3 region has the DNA TGTGCCAGCAGTACCTGGACTAGCGGGAGGGCCGGGGTCAAAAACATTCAGTACTTC. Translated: CASSTWTSGRAGVKNIQYF.

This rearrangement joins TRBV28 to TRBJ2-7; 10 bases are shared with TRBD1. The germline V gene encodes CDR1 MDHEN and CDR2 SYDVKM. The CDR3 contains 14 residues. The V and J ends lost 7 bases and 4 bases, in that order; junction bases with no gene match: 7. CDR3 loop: CASTPPDRGYEQYF. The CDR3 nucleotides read TGTGCCAGCACCCCCCCGGACAGGGGGTACGAGCAGTACTTC. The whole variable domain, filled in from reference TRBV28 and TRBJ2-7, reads DVKVTQSSRYLVKRTGEKVFLECVQDMDHENMFWYRQDPGLGLRLIYFSYDVKMKEKGDIPEGYSVSREKKERFSLILESASTNQTSMYLCASTPPDRGYEQYFGPGTRLTVT.

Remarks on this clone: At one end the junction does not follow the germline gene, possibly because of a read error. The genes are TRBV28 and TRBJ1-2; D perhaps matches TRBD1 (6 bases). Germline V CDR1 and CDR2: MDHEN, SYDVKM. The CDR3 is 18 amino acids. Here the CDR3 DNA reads TGTGCCAGCGGTTTACAGGGCCGGCCAGGGGTCGGGAACTATGGCTACACCTTC. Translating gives CASGLQGRPGVGNYGYTF.

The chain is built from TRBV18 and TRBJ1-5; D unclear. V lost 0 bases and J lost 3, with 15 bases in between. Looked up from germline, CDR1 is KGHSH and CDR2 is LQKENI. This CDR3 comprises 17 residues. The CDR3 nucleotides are TGTGCCAGCTCACCACCGGAAGGGATTCCCTCCAATCAGCCCCAGCATTTT. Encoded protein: CASSPPEGIPSNQPQHF.

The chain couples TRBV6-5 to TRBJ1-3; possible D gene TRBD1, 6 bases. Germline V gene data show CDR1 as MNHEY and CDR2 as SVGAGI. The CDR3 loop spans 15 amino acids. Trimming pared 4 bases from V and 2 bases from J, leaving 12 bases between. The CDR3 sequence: CASSLQGMAGNTIYF. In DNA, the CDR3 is TGTGCCAGCAGTTTACAGGGTATGGCTGGAAACACCATATATTTT.

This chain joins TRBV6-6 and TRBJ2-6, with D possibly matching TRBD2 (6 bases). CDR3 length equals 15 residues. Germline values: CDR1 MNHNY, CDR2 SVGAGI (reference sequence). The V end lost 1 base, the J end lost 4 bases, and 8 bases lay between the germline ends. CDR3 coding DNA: TGTGCCAGCAGTTACTACGGGGGAGGGGCCAACGTCCTGACTTTC. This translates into CASSYYGGGANVLTF.

This CDR3 reads CAISGGQGSSYNSPLHF. DNA of the CDR3: TGTGCCATCAGTGGAGGGCAGGGGAGCTCCTATAATTCACCCCTCCACTTT. V usage is TRBV10-3 and J usage is TRBJ1-6; TRBD1 might be the D (6 bases). Germline V gene data show CDR1 as ENHRY and CDR2 as SYGVKD. The length of the CDR3 is 17 residues. V lost 4 bases and J lost 0, with 13 bases in between.

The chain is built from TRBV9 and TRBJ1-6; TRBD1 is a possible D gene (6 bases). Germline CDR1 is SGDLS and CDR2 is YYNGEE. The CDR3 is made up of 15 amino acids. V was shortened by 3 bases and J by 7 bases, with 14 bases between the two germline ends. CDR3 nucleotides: TGTGCCAGCAGCGCCTCAACAGGGCTCAATTCACCCCTCCACTTT. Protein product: CASSASTGLNSPLHF.

The CDR3 DNA sequence: TGTGCCAGCAGCTTCCAGACAGAGAACTATGGCTACACCTTC. This gives the protein CASSFQTENYGYTF. This chain joins TRBV7-8 and TRBJ1-2, with TRBD1 as a possible D gene (5 bases). Germline lookup yields CDR1 SGHVS and CDR2 FQNEAQ. The V end was cut by 3 bases, the J end by 2 bases, with 10 bases between. CDR3 length: 14 amino acids. Based on the CDR3 plus reference TRBV7-8 and TRBJ1-2, the full variable domain is GAGVSQSPRYKVAKRGQDVALRCDPISGHVSLFWYQQALGQGPEFLTYFQNEAQLDKSGLPSDRFFAERPEGSVSTLKIQRTQQEDSAVYLCASSFQTENYGYTFGSGTRLTVV.

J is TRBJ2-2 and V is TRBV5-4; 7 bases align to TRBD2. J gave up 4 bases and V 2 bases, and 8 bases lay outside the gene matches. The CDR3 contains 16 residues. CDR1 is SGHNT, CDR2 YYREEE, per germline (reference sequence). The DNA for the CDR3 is TGTGCCAGCAGCTTAAAGGGGCGGGAGAGCACCGGGGAGCTGTTTTTT. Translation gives CASSLKGRESTGELFF.

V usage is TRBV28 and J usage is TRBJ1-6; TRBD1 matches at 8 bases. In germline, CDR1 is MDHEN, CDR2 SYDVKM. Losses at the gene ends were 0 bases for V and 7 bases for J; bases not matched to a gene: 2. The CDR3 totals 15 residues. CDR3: CASSLWTGVNSPLHF. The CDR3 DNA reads TGTGCCAGCAGTTTATGGACAGGGGTGAATTCACCCCTCCACTTT. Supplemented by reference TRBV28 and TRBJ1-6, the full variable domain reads DVKVTQSSRYLVKRTGEKVFLECVQDMDHENMFWYRQDPGLGLRLIYFSYDVKMKEKGDIPEGYSVSREKKERFSLILESASTNQTSMYLCASSLWTGVNSPLHFGNGTRLTVT.

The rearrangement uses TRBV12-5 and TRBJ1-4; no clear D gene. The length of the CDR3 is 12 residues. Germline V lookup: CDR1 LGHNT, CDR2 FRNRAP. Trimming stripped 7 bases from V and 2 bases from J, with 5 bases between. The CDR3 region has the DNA TGTGCTAGTGTGGGGACTAATGAAAAACTGTTTTTT. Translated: CASVGTNEKLFF. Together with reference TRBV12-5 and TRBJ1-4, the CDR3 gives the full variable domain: DARVTQTPRHKVTEMGQEVTMRCQPILGHNTVFWYRQTMMQGLELLAYFRNRAPLDDSGMPKDRFSAEMPDATLATLKIQPSEPRDSAVYFCASVGTNEKLFFGSGTQLSVL.

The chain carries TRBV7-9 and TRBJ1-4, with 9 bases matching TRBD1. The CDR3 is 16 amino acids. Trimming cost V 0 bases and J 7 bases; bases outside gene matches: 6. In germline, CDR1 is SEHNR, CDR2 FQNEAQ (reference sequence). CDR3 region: CASSLAVGQGSEKLFF. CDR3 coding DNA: TGTGCCAGCAGCTTAGCGGTCGGACAGGGGAGTGAAAAACTGTTTTTT.

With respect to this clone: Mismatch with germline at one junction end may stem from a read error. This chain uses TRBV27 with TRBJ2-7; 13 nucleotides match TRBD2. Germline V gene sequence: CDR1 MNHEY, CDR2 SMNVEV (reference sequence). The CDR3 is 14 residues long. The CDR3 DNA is TGTGCCAGCAGTCCCGGGACTAGCGGGGCCGAGCAATACTTC. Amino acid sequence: CASSPGTSGAEQYF.

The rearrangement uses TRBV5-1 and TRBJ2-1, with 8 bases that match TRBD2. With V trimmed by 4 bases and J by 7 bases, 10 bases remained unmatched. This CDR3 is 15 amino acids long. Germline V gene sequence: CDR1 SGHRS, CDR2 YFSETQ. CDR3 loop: CASSDGGLDVNEQFF. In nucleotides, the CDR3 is TGCGCCAGCAGCGACGGGGGACTAGATGTAAATGAGCAGTTCTTC.

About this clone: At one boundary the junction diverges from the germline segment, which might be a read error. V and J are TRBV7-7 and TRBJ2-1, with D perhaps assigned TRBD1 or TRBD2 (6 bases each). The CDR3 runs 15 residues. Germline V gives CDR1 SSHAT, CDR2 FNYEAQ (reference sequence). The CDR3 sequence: CASSLAGVGGNEQFF. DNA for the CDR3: TGTGCTAGCAGCTTAGCCGGTGTAGGGGGGAATGAGCAGTTCTTC.

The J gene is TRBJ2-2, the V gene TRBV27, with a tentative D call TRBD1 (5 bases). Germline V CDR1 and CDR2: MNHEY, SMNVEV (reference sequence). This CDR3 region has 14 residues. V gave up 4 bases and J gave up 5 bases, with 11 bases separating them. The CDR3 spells CASSWGRVTGELFF. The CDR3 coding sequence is TGTGCCAGCAGTTGGGGCAGGGTGACCGGGGAGCTGTTTTTT.

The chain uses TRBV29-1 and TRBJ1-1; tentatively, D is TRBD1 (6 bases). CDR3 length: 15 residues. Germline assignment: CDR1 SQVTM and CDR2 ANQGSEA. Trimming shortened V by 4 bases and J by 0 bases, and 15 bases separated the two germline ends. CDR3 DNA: TGCAGCGTTGTCGTTAGGGGGGTGATGAACACTGAAGCTTTCTTT. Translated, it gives CSVVVRGVMNTEAFF.

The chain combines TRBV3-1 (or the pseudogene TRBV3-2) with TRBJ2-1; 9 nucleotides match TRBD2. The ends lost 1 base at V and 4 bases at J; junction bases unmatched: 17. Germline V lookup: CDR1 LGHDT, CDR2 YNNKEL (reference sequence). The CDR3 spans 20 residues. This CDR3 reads CASSQALGSSGIIDYNEQFF. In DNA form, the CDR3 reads TGTGCCAGCAGCCAAGCATTAGGTTCTAGCGGGATAATTGATTACAATGAGCAGTTCTTC.

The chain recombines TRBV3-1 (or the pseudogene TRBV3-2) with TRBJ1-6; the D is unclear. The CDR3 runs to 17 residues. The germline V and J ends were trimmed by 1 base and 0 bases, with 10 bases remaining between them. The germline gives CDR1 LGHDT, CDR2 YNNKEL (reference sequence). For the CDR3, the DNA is TGTGCCAGCAGCCAAGGAGGTTTTAGCTCCTATAATTCACCCCTCCACTTT. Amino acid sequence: CASSQGGFSSYNSPLHF.